This T cell receptor beta chain came from a study of T cells in Graves' hyperthyroidism and ophthalmopathy. Researchers amplified the TCR beta CDR3 regions from RNA transcripts. TCR CDR3 underwent first-round RT-PCR with the HTBI primer set. TCRdb re-derived calls from the multiplex PCR reads in MiXCR, one entry per CDR3 protein. This repertoire shows hundreds of thousands of distinct CDR3 sequences, more than 45% found once; its top ten account for approximately 8.2%. Germline V gives CDR1 SQVTM, CDR2 ANQGSEA. The CDR3 loop spans 12 amino acids. The TCR was taken from a young woman with Graves' hyperthyroidism. The sample comprised peripheral blood or thyroid tissue (not recorded which). The chain uses TRBV29-1 and TRBJ1-1; 8 bases match TRBD1. As DNA, the CDR3 is TGCAGTCCCGGGACAGGGAACACTGAAGCTTTCTTT. Translation gives CSPGTGNTEAFF.